The source of this TCR beta chain is a study of blood T cell repertoires in COVID-19. Trimming at V came to 5 bases and at J to 5 bases, leaving 6 bases not matched to a gene. This CDR3 region has 14 residues. Per the germline V gene, CDR1 is PRHDT and CDR2 is FYEKMQ (reference sequence). This clone was detected only a few times. Sequencing used immunoSEQ multiplex PCR; TCRdb keeps in-frame clones, though not all of them. The sample contains 150,000 to 200,000 clones, approximately 86% of which appear only once. Sequenced material: peripheral blood. The sequence was obtained from a woman aged 40 to 50 with COVID-19, enrolled during active disease. This rearrangement joins TRBV13 to TRBJ1-1, with TRBD1 matching over 9 bases. This CDR3 is CASSLGTGKTEAFF. The CDR3 DNA sequence: TGTGCCAGCAGCCTTGGGACAGGGAAAACTGAAGCTTTCTTT.